The 14 T cell receptor beta chains below all came from one sample that was sequenced in a study of human T cells and chemical hapten exposure. For the library, individual cDNA molecules each received unique molecular identifiers. TCRdb called the reads again in MiXCR, with one record for every CDR3 protein. Among some 4,100 distinct CDR3 sequences listed, roughly 49% were seen once. Specified treatment: therapeutic diphenylcyclopropenone sensitization with weekly scalp DPC. The material sequenced was whole blood, taken before DPC sensitization or 2, 6, or about 24 weeks after (not recorded which). Every receptor here comes from an adult with alopecia areata. Some clones in this sample may be carry-over from other donors' samples. This table probably holds off-target reads from a library built for another chain.

The chain joins TRBV7-6 to TRBJ2-2, with no clear D. The CDR3 sequence is 14 residues long. V gave up 0 bases and J gave up 8 bases, with 10 bases separating them. The germline gives CDR1 SGHVS, CDR2 FNYEAQ. CDR3 sequence reads: CASSLADNTGELFF. DNA for the CDR3: TGTGCCAGCAGCTTAGCTGATAATACGGGGGAGCTGTTTTTT.

The V gene is TRBV18, the J gene TRBJ2-3; D possibly corresponds to TRBD1 (5 bases). Germline CDR1 reads KGHSH; CDR2 reads LQKENI. V lost 3 bases to trimming and J lost 1 base, with 8 bases between them. The CDR3 loop spans 14 amino acids. The DNA of the CDR3 is TGTGCCAGCTCACCGGAGACAGGCACAGATACGCAGTATTTT. Translation gives CASSPETGTDTQYF.

The chain links TRBV18 to TRBJ2-7, with TRBD2 as a possible D gene (6 bases). Germline V gene data show CDR1 as KGHSH and CDR2 as LQKENI. The CDR3 covers 15 residues. The V gene lost 2 bases and the J gene lost 0 bases, with 11 bases spanning the gap. The DNA for the CDR3 is TGTGCCAGCTCACCATGGGCGGGGAGCTCCTACGAGCAGTACTTC. Protein sequence: CASSPWAGSSYEQYF. Full variable domain (rest looked up from reference TRBV18 and TRBJ2-7): NAGVMQNPRHLVRRRGQEARLRCSPMKGHSHVYWYRQLPEEGLKFMVYLQKENIIDESGMPKERFSAEFPKEGPSILRIQQVVRGDSAAYFCASSPWAGSSYEQYFGPGTRLTVT.

CDR3 residues: CASSPFRRGVLEQYF. CDR3 bases: TGTGCCAGCAGTCCATTCCGCCGCGGGGTCCTCGAGCAGTACTTC. This chain links TRBV12-3 or TRBV12-4 with TRBJ2-7, with D possibly TRBD2 on 6 matching bases. The germline V and J ends were trimmed by 5 bases and 6 bases, with 20 bases remaining between them. CDR3 size: 15 residues.

This clonotype was counted between two and nine times. V usage is TRBV5-1 and J usage is TRBJ2-5; 8 bases are a match to TRBD1. Trimming cost V 0 bases and J 1 base; bases outside gene matches: 8. The CDR3 runs to 17 residues. CDR1 and CDR2 from the germline V gene are SGHRS and YFSETQ. CDR3: CASSLADRGFFQETQYF. Here the CDR3 DNA reads TGCGCCAGCAGCTTGGCCGACAGGGGCTTTTTCCAAGAGACCCAGTACTTC.

The chain links TRBV5-1 to TRBJ2-3; D gene uncertain. V was clipped by 2 bases and J by 2 bases, with 6 bases between them. This CDR3 region has 13 residues. Germline V gene data show CDR1 as SGHRS and CDR2 as YFSETQ. The CDR3 region is CASSLLPTDTQYF. The DNA of the CDR3 is TGCGCCAGCAGCTTACTTCCCACAGATACGCAGTATTTT.

This sequence joins TRBV11-2 and TRBJ2-2; 13 bases are a match to TRBD2. Germline-derived CDR1 and CDR2 are SGHAT and FQNNGV. This CDR3 is 17 amino acids long. V dropped 5 bases and J dropped 2; count of bases not matched to a gene: 5. The CDR3 reads CASSLRLAGGNTGELFF. DNA of the CDR3: TGTGCCAGCAGCCTACGACTAGCGGGGGGAAACACCGGGGAGCTGTTTTTT.

The CDR3 bases are TGCAGCGTTGGATCGCTAGCGGGCACCGGGGAGCTGTTTTTT. Its translation is CSVGSLAGTGELFF. The chain recombines TRBV29-1 with TRBJ2-2; 8 bases are shared with TRBD2. V lost 4 bases and J lost 4; bases outside the gene matches: 5. In germline, CDR1 is SQVTM, CDR2 ANQGSEA. This CDR3 is 14 amino acids long.

The chain carries TRBV28 and TRBJ2-3; TRBD2 might be the D (7 bases). V lost 4 bases and J 8 bases, leaving 10 bases between the germline ends. This CDR3 has 12 amino acids. CDR1 MDHEN and CDR2 SYDVKM come from the germline V gene. CDR3 protein: CASSSRGATQYF. The CDR3 coding sequence is TGTGCCAGCAGTTCACGGGGGGCTACGCAGTATTTT.

V gene TRBV20-1 combines with J gene TRBJ2-7; 10 positions agree with TRBD2. V lost 4 bases, J lost 6 bases, and 15 bases stayed unmatched. CDR1 DFQATT and CDR2 SNEGSKA come from the germline V gene (reference sequence). The CDR3 has 16 residues. The CDR3: CSAKTQSGRAILEQYF. In DNA, the CDR3 is TGCAGTGCTAAGACGCAGAGCGGGAGGGCCATACTCGAGCAGTACTTC.

The chain combines TRBV12-3 or TRBV12-4 with TRBJ2-5; TRBD2 aligns across 8 bases. J gave up 1 base and V 7 bases, and 11 bases lay outside the gene matches. CDR3 length equals 16 residues. The CDR3 sequence: CASTHNERGPQETQYF. The DNA of the CDR3 is TGTGCCAGCACCCACAATGAGCGGGGGCCCCAAGAGACCCAGTACTTC.

V is TRBV28 and J is TRBJ1-1; 9 bases fit TRBD1. The J segment lost 2 bases and the V segment lost 6 bases, leaving 10 bases of the junction unmatched. This CDR3 contains 16 residues. Germline CDR1 and CDR2: MDHEN and SYDVKM. The CDR3 spells CASRSQGAGLNTEAFF. The CDR3 coding sequence is TGTGCCAGCAGGTCACAGGGGGCTGGATTAAACACTGAAGCTTTCTTT. The entire variable domain, with the rest obtained from reference TRBV28 and TRBJ1-1, is as follows: DVKVTQSSRYLVKRTGEKVFLECVQDMDHENMFWYRQDPGLGLRLIYFSYDVKMKEKGDIPEGYSVSREKKERFSLILESASTNQTSMYLCASRSQGAGLNTEAFFGQGTRLTVV.

The chain uses TRBV12-3 or TRBV12-4 and TRBJ2-7, with TRBD2 matching 8 bases. The CDR3 is 15 residues long. The J segment lost 4 bases and the V segment lost 6 bases, leaving 11 bases of the junction unmatched. The CDR3 loop reads CASSPRAQRGYEQYF. The CDR3 coding sequence is TGTGCCAGCAGCCCTCGGGCCCAGCGGGGGTACGAGCAGTACTTC.

V and J are TRBV7-9 and TRBJ2-2; 8 positions match TRBD1. Germline CDR1 reads SEHNR; CDR2 reads FQNEAQ (reference sequence). J lost 6 bases, V lost 4 bases, and 4 bases had no gene match. The length of the CDR3 is 14 residues. CDR3 protein: CASSSRGPAGELFF. The CDR3 DNA reads TGTGCCAGCAGCTCCAGGGGGCCCGCCGGGGAGCTGTTTTTT.